What follows is one T cell receptor (beta chain) and its context. This clone's antigen is unknown. No base-level quality is on record; no much larger clone is a single base apart. The data stem from a study of long-term antiretroviral therapy in people with HIV (dated by TCRdb to between 2020 and 2023). Study-level background: The earliest samples were collected roughly a decade before the 2015 WHO recommendation for immediate ART, at a time when ART was usually postponed until CD4 counts fell. A retrospective serial study tested whether changes in peripheral blood TRB repertoire composition and diversity were associated with ART initiation and durable HIV suppression. From fewer than 35 adults with confirmed HIV infection, the cohort provided 192 cryopreserved PBMC samples, gathered serially across a mean of around six years (range 1-12). Of the 30 or so participants with HIV, about a dozen were female. No cross-contamination during QIAcube processing was shown when test extractions of a monoclonal T-cell line were performed alongside about 30 polyclonal samples. Overall results and qualifications from the work: Owing to limited PBMC availability, only the TCR beta chain was sequenced, without alpha chain pairing. At every time point, the repertoire was dominated by expanded TRB clones first identified before ART initiation, although this dominance fluctuated and, in many PLHIV, declined after ART. Starting ART was linked to a significant rise in TRB diversity, yet even with long-term ART the diversity remained significantly lower than in transplant donor controls. The samples span the years 2004 to 2017, and the ART regimens used at that time may not be as effective as current regimens. HIV repertoires had narrower CDR3 length ranges than controls, and the network structure suggested an antigen-experienced repertoire that shifted only slightly toward naive after ART. Because pre-ART samples had limited cell numbers, unsorted PBMC were profiled rather than sorted CD4+ and CD8+ T cells. Inferences about post-ART repertoire changes were limited because no data were available on ART adherence, viral resistance or therapy changes.

Participants were included only if at least one PBMC sample before ART initiation and at least two post-ART samples were available. All participants with HIV were treated in the United States of America. Before DNA extraction, cryopreserved samples containing roughly 1-11 million PBMC were thawed and washed. At the time of the earliest PBMC sample, participants with HIV were aged between roughly 23 and 60 years. Per participant, PBMC samples came from 1-4 timepoints prior to ART initiation and 2-8 timepoints following ART initiation, for a median of 7 samples. For every participant, serial HIV viral load, CD4+ T-cell count, ART history and demographic data were obtained. Using a Qiagen kit on a QIAcube, genomic DNA was extracted from unsorted PBMC, with samples processed in batches of 12. The immunoSEQ hsTCRB v3.0 assay was used at survey level resolution for TRB variable region sequencing. A depth of about 35,000-50,000 T-cell genomes per sample was targeted for TRB sequencing. TRB libraries were pooled and sequenced on an Illumina MiSeq using a v3 150-cycle kit. The original methods were these. Repertoire analysis ran in R within a reproducible Nextflow workflow covering QC, data transformation and analysis. LymphoSeq2, an R package for exploring AIRR-Seq data, was used to implement custom analyses. A few samples that yielded fewer than 5000 total TRB sequences were excluded, so that fewer than 250 HIV repertoires were analyzed. Among the approximately 190 HIV repertoires that were kept, around 59 were collected before ART initiation and over 120 were collected after ART initiation. Repertoires were downsampled to 5000 TRB nucleotide sequences, with summary statistics averaged over 100 downsampling iterations. Only TRB sequences with CDR3 regions of at least seven amino acids were retained for analysis. Diversity was assessed using a clonality score derived from Shannon entropy and using the Gini coefficient. In the repertoire networks, any two of the top 5000 CDR3 amino acid sequences were connected whenever the two sequences differed by an edit distance of one. GLIPH2 predicted antigen specificity groups and MHC restriction for TRB CDR3 amino acid sequences. CDR3 amino acid sequences were matched against VDJdb and McPAS-TCR to flag known CMV, EBV, HIV or tissue antigen associations. Pre-ART, post-ART and control groups were compared with Wilcoxon signed-rank tests and Holm-Bonferroni correction. TCRdb re-hosts the immuneACCESS table, in-frame sequences only. Its copies lack some clones; in the studies checked, an unresolved V gene accounts for under half of them, and the cause for the rest is not known. V and J calls and clone size are as listed in that table; D and trimming were resolved from the DNA. In this sample the table shows over 25,000 clones, approximately 88% of which occur a single time. Of the sample, approximately 9.9% falls within the top ten clones.

The CDR3 runs 14 amino acids, cysteine and phenylalanine included. Only the CDR3 region is kept as DNA, spanning 42 bases read in frame from base 1. CDR1 and CDR2 are read off the germline V gene (reference sequence) as LNHDA and SQIVND. V is cut by 6 bases and J by 0 bases, and the space between the germline ends is 9 bases. The rearrangement combines TRBV19 with TRBJ1-5; TRBD1 is a weak D gene call, 6 bases matching. The source was unsorted PBMCs, collected approximately 2.9 years after starting antiretroviral therapy. The clonotype originates from a man younger than 45 with HIV. CDR3 loop: CASRQGYSNQPQHF. The sequenced DNA is TGTGCCAGTAGACAGGGTTATAGCAATCAGCCCCAGCATTTT.